These T cell receptor beta chains were read from a single sample in a study of blood T cells in healthy people across ages. TCRdb independently ran MiXCR on the 5' RACE reads; one entry per CDR3 protein. The profile covers 800,000 to 950,000 distinct CDR3 sequences, with about 48% appearing a single time and roughly 13% taken by the ten largest. Source material: blood. All receptors derive from a man in his thirties or forties in good health. Both conserved end residues are part of each CDR3. Each record gives: clone size, D gene, J gene, V gene, CDR3 protein, CDR3 DNA. The D gene is left open where the match is weak. Size is omitted from some rows. Given values are once, few, many or a class for expanded clones.

>-|TRBD1|TRBJ2-7|TRBV28
CASRFPGTGGSEQYF
TGTGCCAGCAGGTTTCCCGGGACAGGGGGTAGCGAGCAGTACTTC
>few|TRBD2|TRBJ2-1|TRBV7-7
CASSETSTGEQFF
TGTGCTAGCAGCGAGACTAGCACGGGTGAGCAGTTCTTC
>few|-|TRBJ2-7|TRBV28
CASLDSNYEQYF
TGTGCCAGCCTAGACAGCAACTACGAGCAGTACTTC
>-|TRBD2|TRBJ2-7|TRBV6-6
CASSFPTSGGTYEQYF
TGTGCCAGCAGTTTCCCCACTAGCGGGGGAACCTACGAGCAGTACTTC
>-|TRBD2|TRBJ2-1|TRBV7-2
CASSVAAGANEQFF
TGTGCCAGCAGCGTAGCCGCGGGAGCTAATGAGCAGTTCTTC
>few|-|TRBJ2-7|TRBV7-2
CASSLETGNYEQYF
TGTGCCAGCAGCTTAGAAACGGGGAACTACGAGCAGTACTTC
>-|-|TRBJ2-3|TRBV6-2/TRBV6-3
CASSDSTSTDTQYF
TGTGCCAGCAGTGACTCGACTAGCACAGATACGCAGTATTTT
>few|TRBD1|TRBJ1-5|TRBV10-3
CAISEGQGDQPQHF
TGTGCCATCAGTGAGGGACAGGGGGATCAGCCCCAGCATTTT
>few|TRBD2|TRBJ2-3|TRBV4-2
CASSLSGLAGGPATDTQYF
TGTGCCAGCAGCCTAAGCGGCCTAGCGGGGGGGCCTGCGACAGATACGCAGTATTTT
>-|-|TRBJ1-5|TRBV28
CVSTAAGGRQPQHF
TGTGTCAGCACCGCCGCGGGGGGCCGACAGCCCCAGCATTTT
>few|-|TRBJ2-2|TRBV28
CASSPPAGLTNTGELFF
TGTGCCAGCAGTCCTCCGGCAGGGCTAACGAACACCGGGGAGCTGTTTTTT
>few|-|TRBJ2-3|TRBV20-1
CSARDGSGESTDTQYF
TGCAGTGCTAGAGATGGGAGCGGAGAGAGCACAGATACGCAGTATTTT
>-|-|TRBJ2-5|TRBV7-2
CASSLNRQGAETQYF
TGTGCCAGCAGCTTAAATAGGCAGGGTGCAGAGACCCAGTACTTC
>few|-|TRBJ2-3|TRBV6-5
CASSYGTGEPDTQYF
TGTGCCAGCAGTTACGGGACGGGGGAGCCAGATACGCAGTATTTT
>many|-|TRBJ2-7|TRBV3-1
CASSQTGLIEQYF
TGTGCCAGCAGCCAGACCGGTCTGATCGAGCAGTACTTC